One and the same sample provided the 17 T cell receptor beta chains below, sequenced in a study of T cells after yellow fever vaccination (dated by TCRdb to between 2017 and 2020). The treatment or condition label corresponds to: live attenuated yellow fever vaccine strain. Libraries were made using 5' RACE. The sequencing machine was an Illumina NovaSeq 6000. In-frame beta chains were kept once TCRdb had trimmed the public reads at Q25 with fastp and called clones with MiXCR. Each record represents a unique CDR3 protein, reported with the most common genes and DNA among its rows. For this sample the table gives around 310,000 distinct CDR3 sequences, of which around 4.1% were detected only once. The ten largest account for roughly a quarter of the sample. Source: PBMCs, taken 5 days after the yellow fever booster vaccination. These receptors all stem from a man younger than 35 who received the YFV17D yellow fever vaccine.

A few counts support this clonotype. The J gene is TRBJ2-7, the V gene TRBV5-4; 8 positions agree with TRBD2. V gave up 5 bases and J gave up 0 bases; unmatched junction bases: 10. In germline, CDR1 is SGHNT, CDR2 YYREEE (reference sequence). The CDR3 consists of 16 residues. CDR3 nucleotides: TGTGCCAGCAGTTATCTAGCGGGCGAAAACTCCTACGAGCAGTACTTC. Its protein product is CASSYLAGENSYEQYF. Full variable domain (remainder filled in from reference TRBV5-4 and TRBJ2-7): ETGVTQSPTHLIKTRGQQVTLRCSSQSGHNTVSWYQQALGQGPQFIFQYYREEENGRGNFPPRFSGLQFPNYSSELNVNALELDDSALYLCASSYLAGENSYEQYFGPGTRLTVT.

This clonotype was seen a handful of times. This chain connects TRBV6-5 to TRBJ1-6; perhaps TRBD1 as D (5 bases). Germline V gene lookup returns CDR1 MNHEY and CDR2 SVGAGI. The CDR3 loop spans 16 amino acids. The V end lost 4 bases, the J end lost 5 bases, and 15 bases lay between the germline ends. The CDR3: CASSWAPGQHNSPLHF. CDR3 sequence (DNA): TGTGCCAGCAGTTGGGCCCCCGGACAACATAATTCACCCCTCCACTTT.

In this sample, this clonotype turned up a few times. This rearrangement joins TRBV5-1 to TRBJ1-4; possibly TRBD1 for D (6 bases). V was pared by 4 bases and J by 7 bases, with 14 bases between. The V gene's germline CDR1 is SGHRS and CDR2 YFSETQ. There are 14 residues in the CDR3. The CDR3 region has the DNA TGCGCCAGCAGCCTGGACAGTACAATTGAAAAACTGTTTTTT. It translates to CASSLDSTIEKLFF.

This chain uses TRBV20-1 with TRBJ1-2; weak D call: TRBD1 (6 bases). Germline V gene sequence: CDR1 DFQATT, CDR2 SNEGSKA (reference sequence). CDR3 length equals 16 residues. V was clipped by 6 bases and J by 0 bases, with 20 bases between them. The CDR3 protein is CSAAKDRRFANYGYTF. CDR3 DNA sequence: TGCAGTGCGGCGAAGGACAGACGCTTTGCTAACTATGGCTACACCTTC.

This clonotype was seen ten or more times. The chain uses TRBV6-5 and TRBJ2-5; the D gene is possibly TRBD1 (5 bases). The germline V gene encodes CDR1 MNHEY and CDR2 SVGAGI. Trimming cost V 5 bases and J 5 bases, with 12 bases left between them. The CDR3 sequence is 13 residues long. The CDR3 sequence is CASSPMGLETQYF. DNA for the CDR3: TGTGCCAGCAGTCCCATGGGGCTTGAGACCCAGTACTTC.

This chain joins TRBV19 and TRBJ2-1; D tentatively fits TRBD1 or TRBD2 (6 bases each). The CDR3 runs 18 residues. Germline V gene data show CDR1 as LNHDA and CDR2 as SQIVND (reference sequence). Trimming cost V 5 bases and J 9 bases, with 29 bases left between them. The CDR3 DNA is TGTGCCAGTAGTTGGACTACACCTGACAGGTACGAGCCTAGTGAGCAGTTCTTC. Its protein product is CASSWTTPDRYEPSEQFF.

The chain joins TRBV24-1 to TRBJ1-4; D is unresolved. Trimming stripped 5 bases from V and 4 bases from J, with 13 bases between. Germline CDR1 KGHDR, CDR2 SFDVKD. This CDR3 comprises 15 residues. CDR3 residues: CATSGPATFNEKLFF. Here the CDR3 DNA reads TGTGCCACCAGTGGACCCGCGACCTTTAATGAAAAACTGTTTTTT.

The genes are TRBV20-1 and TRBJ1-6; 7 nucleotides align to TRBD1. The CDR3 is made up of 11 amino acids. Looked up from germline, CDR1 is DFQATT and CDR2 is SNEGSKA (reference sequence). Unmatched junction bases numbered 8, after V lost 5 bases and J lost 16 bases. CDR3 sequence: CSALALGQLHF. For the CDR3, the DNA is TGCAGTGCTCTAGCCCTGGGACAGCTCCACTTT.

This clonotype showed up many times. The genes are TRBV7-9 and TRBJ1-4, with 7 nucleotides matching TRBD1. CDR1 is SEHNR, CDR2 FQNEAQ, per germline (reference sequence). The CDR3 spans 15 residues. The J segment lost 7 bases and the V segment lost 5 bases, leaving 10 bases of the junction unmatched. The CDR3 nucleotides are TGTGCCAGCAGCATTCTGACAGGGCGAGGTGAAAAACTGTTTTTT. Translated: CASSILTGRGEKLFF.

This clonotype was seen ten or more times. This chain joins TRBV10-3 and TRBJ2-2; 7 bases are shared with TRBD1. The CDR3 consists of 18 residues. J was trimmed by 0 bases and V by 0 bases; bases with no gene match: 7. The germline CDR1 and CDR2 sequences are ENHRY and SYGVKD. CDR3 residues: CAISESRTQGANTGELFF. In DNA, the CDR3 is TGTGCCATCAGTGAGTCCCGCACCCAGGGGGCGAACACCGGGGAGCTGTTTTTT.

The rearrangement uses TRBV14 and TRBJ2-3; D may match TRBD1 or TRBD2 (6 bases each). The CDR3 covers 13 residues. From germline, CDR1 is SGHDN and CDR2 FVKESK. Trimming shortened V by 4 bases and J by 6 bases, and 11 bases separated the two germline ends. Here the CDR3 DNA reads TGTGCCAGCAGCCGGGGGGCGGTGGATACGCAGTATTTT. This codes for CASSRGAVDTQYF.

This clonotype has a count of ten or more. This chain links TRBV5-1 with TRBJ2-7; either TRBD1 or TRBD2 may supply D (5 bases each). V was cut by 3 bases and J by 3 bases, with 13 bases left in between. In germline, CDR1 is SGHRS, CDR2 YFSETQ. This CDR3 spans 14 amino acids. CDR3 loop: CASSSWDGDYEQYF. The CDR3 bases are TGCGCCAGCAGCTCGTGGGACGGCGACTACGAGCAGTACTTC.

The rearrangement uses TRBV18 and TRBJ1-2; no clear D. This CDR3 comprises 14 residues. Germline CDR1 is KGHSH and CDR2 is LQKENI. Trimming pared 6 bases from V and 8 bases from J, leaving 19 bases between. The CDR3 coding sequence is TGTGCCAGCTCGCCCGGAAACGAGTTCTACGGCTACACCTTC. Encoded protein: CASSPGNEFYGYTF.

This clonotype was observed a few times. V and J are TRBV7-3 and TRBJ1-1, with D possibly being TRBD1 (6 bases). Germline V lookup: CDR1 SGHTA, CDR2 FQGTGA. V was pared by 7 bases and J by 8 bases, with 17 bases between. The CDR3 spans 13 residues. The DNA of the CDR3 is TGTGCCAGCAAGGATCCGGGGGCCCGGGAAGCTTTCTTT. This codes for CASKDPGAREAFF. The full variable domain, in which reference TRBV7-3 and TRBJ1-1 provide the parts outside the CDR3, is GAGVSQTPSNKVTEKGKYVELRCDPISGHTALYWYRQSLGQGPEFLIYFQGTGAADDSGLPNDRFFAVRPEGSVSTLKIQRTERGDSAVYLCASKDPGAREAFFGQGTRLTVV.

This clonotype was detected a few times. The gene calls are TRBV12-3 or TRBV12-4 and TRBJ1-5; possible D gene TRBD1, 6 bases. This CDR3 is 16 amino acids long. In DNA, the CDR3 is TGTGCTTCGTGCGTAGGGCGAGGGGGATTGAATCAGCCCCAGCATTTT. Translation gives CASCVGRGGLNQPQHF.

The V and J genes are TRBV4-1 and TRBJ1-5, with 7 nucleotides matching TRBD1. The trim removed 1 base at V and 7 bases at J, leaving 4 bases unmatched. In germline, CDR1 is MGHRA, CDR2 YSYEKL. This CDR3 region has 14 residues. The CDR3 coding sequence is TGCGCCAGCAGCCAAGGACAGGGAGGACAGCCCCAGCATTTT. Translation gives CASSQGQGGQPQHF.

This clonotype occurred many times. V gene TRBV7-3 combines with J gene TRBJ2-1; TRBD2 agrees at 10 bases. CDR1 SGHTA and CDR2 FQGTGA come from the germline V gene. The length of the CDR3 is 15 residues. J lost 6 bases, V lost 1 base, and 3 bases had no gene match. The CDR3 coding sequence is TGTGCCAGCAGCTTAAGCCTAGCGGGGGTCAATGAGCAGTTCTTC. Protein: CASSLSLAGVNEQFF.